One sample yielded the 14 T cell receptor beta chains listed below, sequenced in a study of OX40 agonist ivuxolimab in advanced cancers. Assay: immunoSEQ multiplex PCR; the TCRdb copy retains only in-frame clones and omits some. The sample lists about 37,000 clones, roughly 90% occurring once. Source: CD4+ or CD8+ T cells sorted from blood, taken in a trial of the OX40 agonist ivuxolimab. The source is an adult with an advanced solid tumor such as melanoma, head and neck, liver or kidney cancer.

The rearrangement uses TRBV20-1 and TRBJ1-2; the D gene is possibly TRBD1 (5 bases). V lost 6 bases and J 8 bases, leaving 13 bases between the germline ends. The CDR3 has 11 residues. The V gene's germline CDR1 is DFQATT and CDR2 SNEGSKA (reference sequence). The CDR3, as DNA: TGCAGTGCCCAAAGGGACTCAGGCTACACCTTC. Amino acids: CSAQRDSGYTF.

The genes are TRBV11-2 and TRBJ2-1; possible D gene TRBD2, 5 bases. V lost 2 bases and J lost 10, with 12 bases in between. From germline, CDR1 is SGHAT and CDR2 FQNNGV. The CDR3 loop spans 13 amino acids. The CDR3 sequence is CASSLTTEGEQFF. The CDR3 DNA reads TGTGCCAGCAGCTTAACTACAGAGGGCGAGCAGTTCTTC.

The chain combines TRBV9 with TRBJ1-1; D gene unclear. CDR3 length equals 13 residues. CDR1 is SGDLS and CDR2 is YYNGEE in the germline V gene. V lost 0 bases and J 4 bases, leaving 7 bases between the germline ends. In DNA, the CDR3 is TGTGCCAGCAGCGTAGCCCTAGGCACTGAAGCTTTCTTT. This translates into CASSVALGTEAFF.

This clone was picked up one time. The chain links TRBV19 to TRBJ1-2, with D possibly being TRBD1 (6 bases). Trimming took off 5 bases at V and 4 bases at J, with 11 bases between the two ends. Germline V gene data show CDR1 as LNHDA and CDR2 as SQIVND (reference sequence). The CDR3 extends over 13 amino acids. CDR3 in amino acids: CASSPTGSYGYTF. DNA for the CDR3: TGTGCCAGTAGTCCGACAGGCAGCTATGGCTACACCTTC.

This clone was seen more than once but under ten times. The chain uses TRBV29-1 and TRBJ1-4; D is ambiguous. Trimming took 1 base from V and 8 from J, leaving 5 bases between them. The CDR3 is 11 residues long. The germline CDR1 and CDR2 sequences are SQVTM and ANQGSEA. CDR3 in amino acids: CSVEGGEKLFF. As DNA, the CDR3 is TGCAGCGTTGAAGGAGGGGAAAAACTGTTTTTT.

This chain uses TRBV7-8 with TRBJ1-3; D may be TRBD1 (5 bases). V was shortened by 5 bases and J by 0 bases, with 26 bases between the two germline ends. The CDR3 spans 20 residues. Germline-derived CDR1 and CDR2 are SGHVS and FQNEAQ. In nucleotides, the CDR3 is TGTGCCAGCAGCACTATGGATTGGATGGGCGACAGAGCCTCTGGAAACACCATATATTTT. Translation: CASSTMDWMGDRASGNTIYF.

The rearrangement joins TRBV7-9 to TRBJ2-7; D not resolved. This CDR3 region has 15 residues. Germline V CDR1 and CDR2: SEHNR, FQNEAQ (reference sequence). V lost 2 bases to trimming and J lost 7 bases, with 18 bases between them. For the CDR3, the DNA is TGTGCCAGCAGCTTAATGGCGGCCCGCTCGTTAGAGCAGTACTTC. Translation: CASSLMAARSLEQYF. Based on the CDR3 plus reference TRBV7-9 and TRBJ2-7, the full variable domain is DTGVSQNPRHKITKRGQNVTFRCDPISEHNRLYWYRQTLGQGPEFLTYFQNEAQLEKSRLLSDRFSAERPKGSFSTLEIQRTEQGDSAMYLCASSLMAARSLEQYFGPGTRLTVT.

The genes are TRBV6-5 and TRBJ2-2; D is possibly TRBD1 or TRBD2 (6 bases each). This CDR3 has 15 amino acids. V was trimmed by 7 bases and J by 6 bases, leaving 18 bases between them. CDR1 and CDR2 from the germline V gene are MNHEY and SVGAGI. The CDR3 sequence is CASNPRRGEAGELFF. In nucleotides, the CDR3 is TGTGCCAGCAACCCTCGGAGGGGGGAGGCCGGGGAGCTGTTTTTT.

The V and J genes are TRBV6-5 and TRBJ2-7; TRBD1 might be the D (6 bases). This CDR3 spans 15 amino acids. Germline CDR1 is MNHEY and CDR2 is SVGAGI. V dropped 5 bases and J dropped 3 bases, with 17 bases sitting between them. CDR3 bases: TGTGCCAGCAGTCTCGTTGCCGGACAGCACTACGAGCAGTACTTC. It is translated as CASSLVAGQHYEQYF.

The chain links TRBV7-2 to TRBJ2-7, with 10 bases that match TRBD1. Germline CDR1 is SGHTA and CDR2 is FQGNSA. The CDR3 has 15 amino acids. Trimming at V came to 7 bases and at J to 1 base, leaving 7 bases not matched to a gene. This CDR3 reads CASTTPGQGSYEQYF. CDR3 nucleotide sequence: TGTGCCAGCACCACTCCGGGACAGGGGTCCTACGAGCAGTACTTC.

This chain joins TRBV7-6 and TRBJ2-7; 8 bases fit TRBD1. The CDR3 extends over 15 amino acids. V trimming: 4 bases; J trimming: 0 bases; junction bases outside the gene matches: 5. Germline CDR1 reads SGHVS; CDR2 reads FNYEAQ. CDR3 in DNA: TGTGCCAGCAGCTCCCGGGACAGGAGCTCCTACGAGCAGTACTTC. This encodes CASSSRDRSSYEQYF.

This clone was seen a few times. The chain links TRBV5-1 to TRBJ2-2, with D perhaps matching TRBD1 (6 bases). Per the germline V gene, CDR1 is SGHRS and CDR2 is YFSETQ. V lost 0 bases to trimming and J lost 2 bases, with 8 bases between them. CDR3 length: 15 residues. This CDR3 is CASSLDRANTGELFF. Here the CDR3 DNA reads TGCGCCAGCAGCTTGGACAGGGCTAACACCGGGGAGCTGTTTTTT.

This chain connects TRBV19 to TRBJ1-4; D is perhaps TRBD1 (6 bases). CDR1 and CDR2 from the germline V gene are LNHDA and SQIVND (reference sequence). The CDR3 contains 14 residues. The V end lost 9 bases, the J end lost 7 bases, and 18 bases lay between the germline ends. The CDR3 protein is CASGDTGLGEKLFF. The CDR3 bases are TGTGCCAGCGGAGATACAGGGTTAGGTGAAAAACTGTTTTTT.

The chain uses TRBV6-6 and TRBJ2-2; a possible D gene is TRBD2 (6 bases). CDR1 and CDR2 from the germline V gene are MNHNY and SVGAGI (reference sequence). Trimming removed 8 bases at V and 7 bases at J, with 17 bases between. This CDR3 region has 14 residues. The CDR3 DNA is TGTGCCAGCCTCCGGGGACTCCTGGGCGGGGAGCTGTTTTTT. It encodes CASLRGLLGGELFF.